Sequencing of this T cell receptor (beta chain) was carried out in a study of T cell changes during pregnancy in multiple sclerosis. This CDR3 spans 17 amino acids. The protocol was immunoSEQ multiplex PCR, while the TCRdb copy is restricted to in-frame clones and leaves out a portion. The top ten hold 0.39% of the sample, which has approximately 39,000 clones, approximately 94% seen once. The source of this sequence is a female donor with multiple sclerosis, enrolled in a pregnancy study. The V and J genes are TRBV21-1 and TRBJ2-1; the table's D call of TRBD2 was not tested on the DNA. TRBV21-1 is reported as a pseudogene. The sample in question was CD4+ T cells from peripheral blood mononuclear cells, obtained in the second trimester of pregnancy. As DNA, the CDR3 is TGTGCCAGCAGCTCTCCTTTCCGGGCTAGCGGGAGACATGAGCAGTTCTTC. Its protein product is CASSSPFRASGRHEQFF.